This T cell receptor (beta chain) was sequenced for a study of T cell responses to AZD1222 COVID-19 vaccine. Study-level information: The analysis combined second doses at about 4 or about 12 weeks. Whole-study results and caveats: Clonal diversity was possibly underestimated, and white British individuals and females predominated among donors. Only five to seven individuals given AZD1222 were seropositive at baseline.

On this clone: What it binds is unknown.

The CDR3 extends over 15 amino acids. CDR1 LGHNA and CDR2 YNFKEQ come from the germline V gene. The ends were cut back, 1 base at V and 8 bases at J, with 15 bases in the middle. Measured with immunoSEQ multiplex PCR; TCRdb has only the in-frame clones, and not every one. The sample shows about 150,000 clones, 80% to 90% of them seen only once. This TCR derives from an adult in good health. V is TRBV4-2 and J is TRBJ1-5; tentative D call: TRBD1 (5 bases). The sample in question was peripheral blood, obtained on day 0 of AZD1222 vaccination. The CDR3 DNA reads TGTGCCAGCAGCCAAGCGTTGAGGGGCCCCGAGCCCCAGCATTTT. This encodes CASSQALRGPEPQHF.